This T cell receptor beta chain stems from a study of blood T cell repertoires in COVID-19. Study in general: COVID-19 samples from acute and convalescent phases originated in the United States, Italy and Spain. In each case, the material was cDNA or gDNA derived from T cells, B-cell-depleted T cells, or PBMCs.

In the original workflow: For nucleated cells, counts were estimated from reference gene primer amplification. Clones were read by immunoSEQ multiplex PCR, and TCRdb kept only the in-frame ones, dropping some. V and J calls and clone size are given by that table; D and trimming were obtained from the DNA. Of 200,000 or so clones in the sample, around nine tenths were seen once. What was sequenced was peripheral blood. The sequence was collected from a man aged 55 to 69 who had recovered from COVID-19.

This CDR3 is CAISDTRNNEQFF. DNA for the CDR3: TGTGCCATCAGTGACACGAGGAACAATGAGCAGTTCTTC. The gene calls are TRBV10-3 and TRBJ2-1; D gene ambiguous. The germline V and J ends were trimmed by 3 bases and 5 bases, with 8 bases remaining between them. CDR1 is ENHRY and CDR2 is SYGVKD in the germline V gene. The CDR3 consists of 13 residues.